This TCR beta chain was obtained from a study of regulatory T cells in long-lasting Graves disease. Study-level results: Investigators studied peripheral blood only, not thyroid tissue.

This clonotype was observed at least ten times. Antigen specificity is unknown. Germline V lookup: CDR1 SGHRS, CDR2 YFSETQ. This CDR3 is 13 amino acids long. Trimming removed 5 bases at V and 7 bases at J, with 16 bases between. The time point is: newly diagnosed GD, antithyroid drugs for less than 3 months. Researchers made the TCR library from RNA that was extracted from PBMCs. Patients hailed from an endocrinology department in Xi'an, China. Blood from the periphery, approximately 8.6 milliliters in all, was drawn into EDTA tubes. Library construction for TCR beta used iRepertoire HTBI primers and Arm-PCR of CDR3 regions. One entry per CDR3 protein, called by TCRdb with MiXCR from the multiplex PCR reads. Of approximately 400,000 distinct CDR3 sequences listed, 15% to 19% are singletons.

Material: peripheral blood mononuclear cells (PBMCs), obtained at new diagnosis, from a patient treated with antithyroid drugs. The chain recombines TRBV5-1 with TRBJ2-7, with D unresolved. This clonotype originated in a female donor with Graves disease. This CDR3 is CASSIGYLGEQYF. As DNA, the CDR3 is TGCGCCAGCAGTATCGGGTATCTAGGGGAGCAGTACTTC.